This TCR beta chain was sequenced during a study of neurological immune-mediated disorders (dated by TCRdb to about 2019). Some background on the complete study: Peripheral blood TCR-beta repertoires from HTLV-I-associated myelopathy (HAM/TSP) patients, multiple sclerosis patients and healthy controls were compared by UMI-based sequencing. Longitudinal samples, technical triplicates and paired sorted CD4+ and CD8+ T-cell subsets, alongside PBMC samples, were included among the approximately 110 TCR-beta libraries. The cohort included approximately 68 subjects: about 14 with HAM/TSP, about 35 with multiple sclerosis, and 20 or so healthy controls. The paper as a whole reports these results and caveats: Expanded clones from different subjects shared no identical CDR3 amino acid sequences, which suggests that TCR-beta repertoires were private in all groups. The highest TCR clonal expansion was observed in HAM/TSP patients, whereas the lowest was observed in MS patients, even when compared with healthy controls.

Reading from cysteine to phenylalanine, the CDR3 counts 15 amino acids. Solely the CDR3 DNA is kept, with 45 bases framed from the first base. The germline V gene (reference sequence) supplies CDR1 MNHNY and CDR2 SVGAGI. V is trimmed back by 6 bases and J by 4 bases, and the junction contains 10 bases that no gene match accounts for. cDNA synthesis used template-switch 5'RACE with a primer carrying a 10-nucleotide random unique molecular identifier tagging each TCR transcript. Each sequencing run produced over 190 million TCR-beta sequences covering 15-18 subjects. The RNeasy kit was used for extraction of total RNA. TCR-beta VDJ regions were amplified with primers for the TCR constant region and the 5'RACE anchor, using the KAPA Real-time Library Amplification kit. Sample indexes and Illumina adaptors were added in a first PCR, after which library yield was increased in a second PCR. After purification with Ampure beads, the TCR product of roughly 650 bp was size-selected on a 2% E-gel SizeSelection system. Before pooling, library quality was checked on a Bioanalyzer, concentration was measured with Qubit, and libraries were quantified with the Kapa Library Quantification kit. Paired-end 2 x 150 bp sequencing of the libraries was performed on an Illumina HiSeq 2500. To increase sequence diversity, roughly 24-32% phiX was spiked into each library pool. The authors' pipeline ran thus. Quality-filtered reads were processed with the UMI-based MiGEC pipeline, which removed over 80% of raw TCR sequences during error correction. VDJ genes were aligned to IMGT germline references, and each clonotype was defined by a unique CDR3 amino acid sequence together with V-J genes. VDJtools evaluated clonal expansion, Shannon diversity and CDR3 relatedness (CalcPairwiseDistances, ClusterSamples); CLCbio workbench built phylogenetic trees. Expanded clones were defined as having at least 8 unique UMIs, based on coefficient-of-variation modelling across technical triplicates. Using fastp trimming at Q25 and MiXCR clonotype assembly, TCRdb reanalyzed the public sequencing data and kept in-frame beta chains. Rows with a matching CDR3 protein are joined into one entry that keeps the most common DNA and genes. TCRdb's processing, not the authors', yielded these V and J calls. Within this sample are approximately 50,000 distinct CDR3 sequences, with 10% of them counted one time only. The top ten clonotypes cover approximately 5% of the sample.

For unsorted PBMC libraries, 2 million PBMCs were used after storage in RNAlater at -80 degrees C until RNA extraction. Peripheral blood was subjected to Ficoll-Hypaque density gradient centrifugation to isolate PBMCs, which were then cryopreserved in liquid nitrogen. Compared with the rest of its sample, this clonotype is medium-sized (0.01 to 0.1%). The target of this receptor is not known. Base qualities are not provided; no much larger clone lies one nucleotide away. The receptor chain draws on TRBV6-6 and TRBJ1-2; TRBD1 matches 8 bases in the middle. Sequenced material: PBMCs. This receptor was identified in an older man with HTLV-1-associated myelopathy (HAM/TSP). CDR3 protein: CASSHATGDAYGYTF. The bases are TGTGCCAGCAGCCACGCGACAGGGGATGCCTATGGCTACACCTTC.